The clone carrying this T cell receptor (beta chain) showed up many times. The antigen remains unidentified. The ends were cut back, 1 base at V and 2 bases at J, with 6 bases in the middle. This CDR3 is built from 15 residues. Germline V CDR1 and CDR2: MNHNS, SASEGT. This specimen comes from a study of Graves' ophthalmopathy and Graves' hyperthyroidism. With a duration under 3 months, ophthalmopathy in the donors showed moderate-to-severe activity, CAS ≥3 and NOSPECS ≥4. Thyroid ultrasound, orbital computed tomography, TRAb, serum thyroxine and clinical symptoms formed the basis of diagnosis. Study-wide points: Blood also carried most expanded thyroid clonotypes exceeding 0.001 frequency. A 13-signature model separated ophthalmopathy from stable hyperthyroidism, just under 90% sensitivity, around 81% specificity.

The authors amplified TCR beta CDR3 regions, and they did so from RNA transcripts for repertoire sequencing. After a first-round RT-PCR with HTBI primers, a second-round multiplex PCR was run. TCRdb itself ran the multiplex PCR reads through MiXCR, one entry per CDR3 protein. Of approximately 160,000 distinct CDR3 sequences in the sample, just under 40% were seen once. The specimen sequenced was peripheral blood. The clonotype was recovered from a man younger than 45 with Graves' ophthalmopathy. The chain is built from TRBV6-1 and TRBJ2-6, with D uncertain. The CDR3 coding sequence is TGTGCCAGCAGTGAAGGAAGGGCTGGGGCCAACGTCCTGACTTTC. The encoded protein is CASSEGRAGANVLTF.